Shown below are 21 T cell receptor beta chains from a single sample sequenced in a study of blood T cell repertoires in COVID-19. The table came from immunoSEQ multiplex PCR; TCRdb's copy has only in-frame clones and leaves some out. The repertoire holds about 150,000 clones, about 86% seen once, with roughly 3.5% in the top ten. Source material: peripheral blood. These TCRs come from a man in his 70s with acute or convalescent COVID-19.

This clone has just one count. This chain uses TRBV9 with TRBJ1-1; D gene ambiguous. The CDR3 spans 15 residues. V lost 1 base and J 0 bases, leaving 10 bases between the germline ends. From germline, CDR1 is SGDLS and CDR2 YYNGEE. In DNA form, the CDR3 reads TGTGCCAGCAGCGTATCTGGAGGAATGAACACTGAAGCTTTCTTT. It yields the protein CASSVSGGMNTEAFF.

This clone was detected many times. The rearrangement joins TRBV11-2 to TRBJ2-7; D possibly corresponds to TRBD1 (5 bases). V was clipped by 3 bases and J by 0 bases, with 12 bases between them. In germline, CDR1 is SGHAT, CDR2 FQNNGV. The CDR3 consists of 15 residues. The CDR3 here is CASSLERQSSYEQYF. The CDR3 DNA reads as TGTGCCAGCAGCTTGGAAAGACAGAGCTCCTACGAGCAGTACTTC.

This chain links TRBV19 with TRBJ2-3, with D possibly matching TRBD1 (5 bases). Germline V gene data show CDR1 as LNHDA and CDR2 as SQIVND (reference sequence). The CDR3 is 17 residues long. V was shortened by 5 bases and J by 1 base, with 19 bases between the two germline ends. CDR3 in amino acids: CASSHATTGPGTDTQYF. In DNA form, the CDR3 reads TGTGCCAGTAGTCACGCTACTACAGGACCTGGCACAGATACGCAGTATTTT.

The genes are TRBV10-3 and TRBJ1-1; TRBD1 agrees at 9 bases. This CDR3 contains 13 residues. Germline CDR1 reads ENHRY; CDR2 reads SYGVKD. V was pared by 8 bases and J by 6 bases, with 7 bases of the junction left unmatched. The CDR3 spells CAISGQGRPEAFF. In DNA, the CDR3 is TGTGCCATCTCTGGACAGGGGAGGCCTGAAGCTTTCTTT.

This clone was found once. The chain carries TRBV19 and TRBJ1-2; 8 bases align to TRBD1. Germline trimming cut 2 bases from V and 8 bases from J; bases unmatched to any gene: 10. The CDR3 consists of 15 residues. CDR1 is LNHDA and CDR2 is SQIVND in the germline V gene (reference sequence). CDR3 amino acids: CASSISPGQDSGYTF. The DNA for the CDR3 is TGTGCCAGTAGTATATCACCGGGACAGGACTCCGGCTACACCTTC.

The chain combines TRBV5-1 with TRBJ2-7, with 9 nucleotides matching TRBD1. This CDR3 is built from 14 residues. From germline, CDR1 is SGHRS and CDR2 YFSETQ. V was pared by 3 bases and J by 5 bases, with 6 bases of the junction left unmatched. The CDR3 region is CASSSGTGPHEQYF. The CDR3, as DNA: TGCGCCAGCAGCTCCGGGACAGGGCCCCACGAGCAGTACTTC. Together with reference TRBV5-1 and TRBJ2-7, the CDR3 gives the full variable domain: KAGVTQTPRYLIKTRGQQVTLSCSPISGHRSVSWYQQTPGQGLQFLFEYFSETQRNKGNFPGRFSGRQFSNSRSEMNVSTLELGDSALYLCASSSGTGPHEQYFGPGTRLTVT.

The rearrangement links TRBV7-3 to TRBJ2-2; 8 bases are shared with TRBD2. CDR3 length: 14 amino acids. Per germline, CDR1 SGHTA and CDR2 FQGTGA. V dropped 6 bases and J dropped 5; count of bases not matched to a gene: 5. CDR3 residues: CASSPRGRTGELFF. In DNA, the CDR3 is TGTGCCAGCAGTCCGCGCGGGAGGACCGGGGAGCTGTTTTTT.

The V and J genes are TRBV5-4 and TRBJ1-5; 7 bases are shared with TRBD1. Germline CDR1 SGHNT, CDR2 YYREEE (reference sequence). V lost 4 bases and J lost 3; bases outside the gene matches: 4. The CDR3 contains 14 residues. The CDR3 DNA sequence: TGTGCCAGCAGCCCCGGGACAGTCAATCAGCCCCAGCATTTT. Amino acid sequence: CASSPGTVNQPQHF.

The chain uses TRBV4-3 and TRBJ2-7; 7 bases match TRBD2. CDR3 length equals 14 residues. V gave up 3 bases and J gave up 2 bases; unmatched junction bases: 4. Germline lookup yields CDR1 LGHNA and CDR2 YSLEER. Here the CDR3 DNA reads TGCGCCAGCAGCCAGGGGGGGACCCCCTACGAGCAGTACTTC. Its translation: CASSQGGTPYEQYF.

The rearrangement joins TRBV6-5 to TRBJ1-2; tentatively, D is TRBD1 (6 bases). Trimming pared 4 bases from V and 3 bases from J, leaving 6 bases between. The CDR3 runs 12 residues. Germline V gene lookup returns CDR1 MNHEY and CDR2 SVGAGI. Here the CDR3 DNA reads TGTGCCAGCAGTTCAGGGGACTATGGCTACACCTTC. It specifies CASSSGDYGYTF.

The J gene is TRBJ2-7, the V gene TRBV5-6, with 7 bases identical to TRBD2. CDR1 is SGHDT and CDR2 is YYEEEE in the germline V gene. The CDR3 has 14 amino acids. V lost 4 bases to trimming and J lost 4 bases; unmatched junction nucleotides: 8. The CDR3 loop reads CASSLGLGWYEQYF. The CDR3 bases are TGTGCCAGCAGCCTCGGACTAGGTTGGTACGAGCAGTACTTC.

The chain couples TRBV27 to TRBJ2-1; 12 nucleotides line up with TRBD2. The germline V gene encodes CDR1 MNHEY and CDR2 SMNVEV (reference sequence). The trim removed 3 bases at V and 4 bases at J, leaving 19 bases unmatched. The CDR3 covers 21 residues. The CDR3, as DNA: TGTGCCAGCAGTTTGAGAGGGGTTAGTGCTAGCGGGAGGGCAATTTACAATGAGCAGTTCTTC. This translates into CASSLRGVSASGRAIYNEQFF.

The rearrangement joins TRBV7-6 to TRBJ1-5, with TRBD1 matching 8 bases. This CDR3 is built from 15 residues. The germline CDR1 and CDR2 sequences are SGHVS and FNYEAQ. V dropped 4 bases and J dropped 8; count of bases not matched to a gene: 10. The CDR3 is CASSSGTGLREPQHF. CDR3 bases: TGTGCCAGCAGCTCCGGGACAGGTCTTCGGGAGCCCCAGCATTTT.

The J gene is TRBJ2-3, the V gene TRBV27, with 7 bases lining up with TRBD1. The CDR3 sequence is 16 residues long. The germline V gene encodes CDR1 MNHEY and CDR2 SMNVEV (reference sequence). V lost 2 bases, J lost 3 bases, and 8 bases stayed unmatched. The CDR3 coding sequence is TGTGCCAGCAGTTTAGGGGCCAGGGGGTTGACAGATACGCAGTATTTT. This encodes CASSLGARGLTDTQYF.

This clone occurred a few times. The chain uses TRBV27 and TRBJ2-7; weak D call: TRBD1 (6 bases). Trimming pared 5 bases from V and 1 base from J, leaving 12 bases between. Germline V gene lookup returns CDR1 MNHEY and CDR2 SMNVEV (reference sequence). The CDR3 extends over 14 amino acids. As DNA, the CDR3 is TGTGCCAGCAGTCCCAGACAGGCATCCTACGAGCAGTACTTC. Residues: CASSPRQASYEQYF.

The CDR3: CASSFLGGNEQFF. The DNA of the CDR3 is TGTGCCAGCAGCTTTTTGGGGGGCAATGAGCAGTTCTTC. This sequence joins TRBV5-4 and TRBJ2-1, with D tentatively TRBD2 (6 bases). CDR3 length: 13 residues. CDR1 is SGHNT and CDR2 is YYREEE in the germline V gene (reference sequence). V was pared by 2 bases and J by 6 bases, with 9 bases between.

V gene TRBV5-6 combines with J gene TRBJ2-2; 8 bases align to TRBD1. Germline-derived CDR1 and CDR2 are SGHDT and YYEEEE. CDR3 length: 15 residues. V gave up 3 bases and J gave up 6 bases; unmatched junction bases: 7. This CDR3 reads CASSYRTGWPGELFF. For the CDR3, the DNA is TGTGCCAGCAGCTACCGGACAGGGTGGCCCGGGGAGCTGTTTTTT.

The chain joins TRBV27 to TRBJ1-5; 8 bases are a match to TRBD1. Germline V gene sequence: CDR1 MNHEY, CDR2 SMNVEV (reference sequence). The length of the CDR3 is 14 residues. V shed 6 bases and J 3 bases; nucleotides not matched to a gene: 4. CDR3 protein: CASSLQGVNQPQHF. In DNA form, the CDR3 reads TGTGCCAGCAGCCTACAGGGGGTCAATCAGCCCCAGCATTTT.

V usage is TRBV5-1 and J usage is TRBJ2-5; 11 nucleotides match TRBD1. This CDR3 comprises 14 residues. Trimming removed 5 bases from V and 5 bases from J; junction bases left unmatched: 5. Germline lookup yields CDR1 SGHRS and CDR2 YFSETQ. The CDR3 spells CASSSGTGGETQYF. The CDR3 nucleotides are TGCGCCAGCAGTTCCGGGACAGGGGGGGAGACCCAGTACTTC.

The chain joins TRBV28 to TRBJ1-2, with 8 bases identical to TRBD1. The V segment lost 2 bases and the J segment 10 bases; nucleotides outside the gene matches: 9. This CDR3 is 14 amino acids long. Germline CDR1 is MDHEN and CDR2 is SYDVKM. The CDR3 is CASSLTGGKNDYTF. For the CDR3, the DNA is TGTGCCAGCAGTTTAACAGGGGGGAAGAACGACTACACCTTC.

About this clone itself: Mismatch with germline at one junction end may stem from a read error. The rearrangement links TRBV7-9 to TRBJ2-1; D is ambiguous. CDR3 length: 12 amino acids. Germline V gene lookup returns CDR1 SEHNR and CDR2 FQNEAQ (reference sequence). The CDR3 loop reads CASTLRPDEQFF. As DNA, the CDR3 is TGTGCCAGCACCTTACGCCCGGATGAGCAGTTCTTC.